This passage covers 2 T cell receptor beta chains from one sample sequenced in a study of blood T cell repertoires in COVID-19. Sequenced by immunoSEQ multiplex PCR; TCRdb stores in-frame clones only, minus some. The sample consists of 200,000 or so clones, around 84% of them appearing once. Input material: peripheral blood. The origin of the receptors is a man aged 40-50 years who had recovered from COVID-19.

The chain is built from TRBV4-3 and TRBJ2-1; 9 nucleotides match TRBD2. Germline V gene sequence: CDR1 LGHNA, CDR2 YSLEER. This CDR3 spans 17 amino acids. The J segment lost 5 bases and the V segment lost 0 bases, leaving 8 bases of the junction unmatched. In DNA, the CDR3 is TGCGCCAGCAGCCAAGACGGCGCTAGCGGGGCTGACAATGAGCAGTTCTTC. Its protein product is CASSQDGASGADNEQFF.

The gene calls are TRBV7-9 and TRBJ1-5; 10 bases line up with TRBD1. The CDR3 sequence is 18 residues long. Germline CDR1 and CDR2: SEHNR and FQNEAQ (reference sequence). J lost 0 bases, V lost 4 bases, and 9 bases had no gene match. The DNA for the CDR3 is TGTGCCAGCAGCTCAGGACAGGGGGACAGATATAGCAATCAGCCCCAGCATTTT. Residues: CASSSGQGDRYSNQPQHF.